A selection of T cell receptor beta chains follows, all from one sample in a study of early T cells in non-severe SARS-CoV-2 infection. TCRdb used MiXCR to reprocess the 5' RACE reads, holding one entry per CDR3 protein. Here the sample spans around 19,000 distinct CDR3 sequences, about 4.4% being singletons. Specimen: whole blood. The source of these receptors is an adult who was a healthcare worker with PCR-confirmed SARS-CoV-2 infection or an uninfected control (not recorded which). The CDR3 runs from the conserved cysteine through the conserved F or W. Fields, in order: V gene, J gene, D gene, clone size, CDR3 DNA, CDR3 protein. D genes are given only for firm matches. Size values are once, few and many counts, or a class for expanded clones, and some rows have none.

TRBV10-2,TRBJ1-5,NA,many,TGCGCCAGCAGTGTACCAGGGGCGAGCAATCAGCCCCAGCATTTT,CASSVPGASNQPQHF
TRBV12-3/TRBV12-4,TRBJ1-2,NA,many,TGTGCCAGCAGCTCACGACGGGAAATTACCTATGGCTACACCTTC,CASSSRREITYGYTF
TRBV6-1,TRBJ2-7,TRBD2,many,TGTGCCAGCAGGTCCCGGACTAGCGGGAGGGTTCCACCCCAGTACTTC,CASRSRTSGRVPPQYF
TRBV6-1,TRBJ2-1,TRBD2,many,TGTGCCAGCAGTGTACTTAGCGGGAGGGCCAGTCCGTTCTTC,CASSVLSGRASPFF
TRBV18,TRBJ2-3,NA,few,TGTGCCAGCCTTCCGACAGCCACAGATACGCAGTATTTT,CASLPTATDTQYF
TRBV24-1,TRBJ2-2,TRBD2,many,TGTGCCACCCTTAGCGGGACCGGGGAGCTGTTTTTT,CATLSGTGELFF
TRBV12-5,TRBJ2-5,TRBD2,many,TGTGCTTCCGGGAGGGTTGCGGGGGGTGAGACCCAGTACTTC,CASGRVAGGETQYF
TRBV4-3,TRBJ2-1,NA,many,TGCGCCAGCAGCCAAGGTCATCGGCGGTTTGGTAATGAGCAGTTCTTC,CASSQGHRRFGNEQFF
TRBV7-2,TRBJ2-7,NA,many,TGTGCCAGCACCGTCTGGGGGGCCGACGGGTACGACGAGCAGTACTTC,CASTVWGADGYDEQYF
TRBV5-4,TRBJ2-3,TRBD2,few,TGTGCCAGCAGCTCAGCGGGGGCACAGAGTAATACGCAGTATTTT,CASSSAGAQSNTQYF
TRBV7-7,TRBJ2-3,TRBD1,NA,TGTGCTAGCAGCTTAGGGGACAGTAGCACAGATACGCAGTATTTT,CASSLGDSSTDTQYF
TRBV28,TRBJ2-3,NA,many,TGTGCCAGCAGTTTTTTAGGGGATACGCAGTATTTT,CASSFLGDTQYF
TRBV7-8,TRBJ2-1,NA,NA,TGTGCCAGCAGCTTAGAGGCCGGCGGGACTTACAATGAGCAGTTCTTC,CASSLEAGGTYNEQFF
TRBV9,TRBJ2-2,NA,few,TGTGCCAGCAGCGTAGGGGTTCTCGGGGAGCTGTTTTTT,CASSVGVLGELFF
TRBV20-1,TRBJ2-5,NA,many,TGCAGTGCCCAGATGGACAGTTTCAATACCCAGTACTTC,CSAQMDSFNTQYF
TRBV20-1,TRBJ2-7,NA,many,TGCAGTGCTAGAGACGACAGCAACTCCTACGAGCAGTACTTC,CSARDDSNSYEQYF
TRBV11-2,TRBJ2-1,NA,many,TGTGCCAGCAGCTTAGAAATGGGTTTAGCGGTTCGAAATGAGCAGTTCTTC,CASSLEMGLAVRNEQFF